This T cell receptor (beta chain) was captured in a study of identical twins. MiXCR was run by TCRdb on the 5' RACE reads, yielding one entry per CDR3 protein. This table holds roughly 1,500,000 distinct CDR3 sequences, around 29% found once. This clonotype was observed a handful of times. The sequenced sample was cord blood. The receptor was isolated from a newborn girl in good health.

CDR3 amino acids: CASSSGVHNSPLHF. Written as DNA, the CDR3 is TGTGCCAGCAGCTCAGGGGTTCATAATTCACCCCTCCACTTT. The V and J genes are TRBV7-9 and TRBJ1-6; D might be TRBD1 (6 bases). CDR1 is SEHNR, CDR2 FQNEAQ, per germline (reference sequence). CDR3 length: 14 residues. V was clipped by 4 bases and J by 5 bases, with 9 bases between them.